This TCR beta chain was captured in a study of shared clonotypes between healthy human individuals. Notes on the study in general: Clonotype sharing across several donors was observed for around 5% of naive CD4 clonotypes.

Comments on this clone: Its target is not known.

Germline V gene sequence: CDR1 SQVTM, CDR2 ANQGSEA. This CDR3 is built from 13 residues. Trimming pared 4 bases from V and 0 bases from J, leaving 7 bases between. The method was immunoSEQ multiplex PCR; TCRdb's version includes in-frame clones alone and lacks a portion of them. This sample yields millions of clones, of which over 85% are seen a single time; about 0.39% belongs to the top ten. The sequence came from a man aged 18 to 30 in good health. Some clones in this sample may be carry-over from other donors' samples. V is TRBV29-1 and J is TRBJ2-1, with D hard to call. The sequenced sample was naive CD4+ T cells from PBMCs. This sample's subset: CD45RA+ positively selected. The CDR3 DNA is TGCAGCGTTGTACAGTACTCCTACAATGAGCAGTTCTTC. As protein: CSVVQYSYNEQFF.